This TCR beta chain was captured in a study of T cell responses to AZD1222 COVID-19 vaccine. Findings and caveats of the study: Repertoire collection took place solely once the T cell response had peaked.

With respect to this clone: Its antigen is unidentified.

Sequencing used immunoSEQ multiplex PCR; TCRdb keeps in-frame clones, though not all of them. This sample has 150,000 to 200,000 clones, with about 94% found just once. Per the germline V gene, CDR1 is KGHDR and CDR2 is SFDVKD. The ends were cut back, 6 bases at V and 4 bases at J, with 11 bases in the middle. The length of the CDR3 is 13 residues. This sequence was found in an adult in good health. The rearrangement uses TRBV24-1 and TRBJ2-5; D call uncertain. The specimen comprised peripheral blood, sampled on day 0 of AZD1222 vaccination. The CDR3 DNA reads as TGTGCCACCAGTCTAGGGATAGGAGAGACCCAGTACTTC. Translating gives CATSLGIGETQYF.